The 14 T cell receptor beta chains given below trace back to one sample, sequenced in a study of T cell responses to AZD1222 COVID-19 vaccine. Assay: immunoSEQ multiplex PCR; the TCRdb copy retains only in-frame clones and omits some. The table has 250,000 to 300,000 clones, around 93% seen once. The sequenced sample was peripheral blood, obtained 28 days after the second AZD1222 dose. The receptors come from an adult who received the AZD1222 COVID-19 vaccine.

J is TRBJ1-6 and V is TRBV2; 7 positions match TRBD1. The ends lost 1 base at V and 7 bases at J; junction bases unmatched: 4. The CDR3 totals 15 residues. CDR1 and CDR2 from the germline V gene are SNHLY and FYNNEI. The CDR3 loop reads CASSEGQGGNSPLHF. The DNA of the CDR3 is TGTGCCAGCAGTGAAGGGCAGGGGGGAAATTCACCCCTCCACTTT. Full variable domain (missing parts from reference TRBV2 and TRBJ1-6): EPEVTQTPSHQVTQMGQEVILRCVPISNHLYFYWYRQILGQKVEFLVSFYNNEISEKSEIFDDQFSVERPDGSNFTLKIRSTKLEDSAMYFCASSEGQGGNSPLHFGNGTRLTVT.

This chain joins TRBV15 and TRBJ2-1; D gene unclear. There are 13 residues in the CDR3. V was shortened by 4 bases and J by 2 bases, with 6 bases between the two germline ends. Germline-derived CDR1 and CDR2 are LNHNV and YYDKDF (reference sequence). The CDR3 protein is CATSKWTYNEQFF. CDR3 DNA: TGTGCCACCAGCAAATGGACCTACAATGAGCAGTTCTTC.

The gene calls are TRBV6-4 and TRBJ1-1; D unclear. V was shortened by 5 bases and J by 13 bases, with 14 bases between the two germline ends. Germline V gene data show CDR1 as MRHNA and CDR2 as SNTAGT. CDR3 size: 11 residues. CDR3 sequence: CASSPKRRDFF. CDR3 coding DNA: TGTGCCAGCAGTCCAAAGAGGCGGGATTTCTTT.

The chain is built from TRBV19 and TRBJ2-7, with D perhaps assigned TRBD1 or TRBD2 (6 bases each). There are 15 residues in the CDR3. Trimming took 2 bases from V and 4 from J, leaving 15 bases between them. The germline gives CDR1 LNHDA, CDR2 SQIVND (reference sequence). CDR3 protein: CASSITAQGRYEQYF. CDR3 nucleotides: TGTGCCAGTAGTATAACCGCTCAGGGGAGGTACGAGCAGTACTTC.

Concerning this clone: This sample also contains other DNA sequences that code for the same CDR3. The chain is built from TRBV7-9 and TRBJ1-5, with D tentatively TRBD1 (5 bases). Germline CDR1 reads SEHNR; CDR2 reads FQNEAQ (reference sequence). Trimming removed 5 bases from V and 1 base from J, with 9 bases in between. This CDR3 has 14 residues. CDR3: CASSPDSSNQPQHF. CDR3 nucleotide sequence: TGTGCCAGCAGCCCCGACAGCAGCAATCAGCCCCAGCATTTT. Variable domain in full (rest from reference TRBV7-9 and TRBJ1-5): DTGVSQNPRHKITKRGQNVTFRCDPISEHNRLYWYRQTLGQGPEFLTYFQNEAQLEKSRLLSDRFSAERPKGSFSTLEIQRTEQGDSAMYLCASSPDSSNQPQHFGDGTRLSIL.

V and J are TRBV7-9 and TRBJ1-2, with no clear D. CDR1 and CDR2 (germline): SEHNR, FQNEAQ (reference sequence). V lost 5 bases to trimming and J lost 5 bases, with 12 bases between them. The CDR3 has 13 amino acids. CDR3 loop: CASSRLGKYGYTF. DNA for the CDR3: TGTGCCAGCAGCAGACTGGGGAAATATGGCTACACCTTC.

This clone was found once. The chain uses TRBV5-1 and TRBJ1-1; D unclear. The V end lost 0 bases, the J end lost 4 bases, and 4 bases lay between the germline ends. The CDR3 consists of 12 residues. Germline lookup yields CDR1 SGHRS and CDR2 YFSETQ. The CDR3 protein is CASSLVGTEAFF. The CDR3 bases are TGCGCCAGCAGCTTGGTGGGCACTGAAGCTTTCTTT.

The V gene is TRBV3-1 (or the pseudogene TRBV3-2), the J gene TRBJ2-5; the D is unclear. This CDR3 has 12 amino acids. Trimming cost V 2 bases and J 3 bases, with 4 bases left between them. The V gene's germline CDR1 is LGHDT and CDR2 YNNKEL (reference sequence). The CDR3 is CASSQLKETQYF. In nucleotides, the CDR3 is TGTGCCAGCAGCCAACTGAAAGAGACCCAGTACTTC.

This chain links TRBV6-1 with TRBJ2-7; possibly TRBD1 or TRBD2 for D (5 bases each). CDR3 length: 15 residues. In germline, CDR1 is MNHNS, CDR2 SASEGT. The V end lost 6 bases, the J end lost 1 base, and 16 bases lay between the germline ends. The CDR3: CASRGTVAPSYEQYF. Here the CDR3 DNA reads TGTGCCAGCAGGGGGACCGTCGCACCATCCTACGAGCAGTACTTC.

DNA for the CDR3: TGCGCCAGCAGCTTGGGGGCCGATCCCTATGGCTACACCTTC. Translating gives CASSLGADPYGYTF. V and J are TRBV5-1 and TRBJ1-2; D call uncertain. In germline, CDR1 is SGHRS, CDR2 YFSETQ. The CDR3 length is 14 residues. The germline V and J ends were trimmed by 0 bases and 4 bases, with 10 bases remaining between them.

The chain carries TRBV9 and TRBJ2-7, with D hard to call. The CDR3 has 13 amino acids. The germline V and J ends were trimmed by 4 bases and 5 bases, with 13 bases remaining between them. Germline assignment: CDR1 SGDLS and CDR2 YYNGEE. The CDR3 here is CASSPYNSDEQYF. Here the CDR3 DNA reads TGTGCCAGCAGCCCCTACAATAGTGACGAGCAGTACTTC.

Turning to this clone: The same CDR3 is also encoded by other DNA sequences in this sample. The DNA of the CDR3 is TGCGCCAGCAGCTTGAGCGGGAGGGGGGAGCAGTACTTC. Translating gives CASSLSGRGEQYF. The chain carries TRBV5-1 and TRBJ2-7, with 10 positions matching TRBD2. The CDR3 totals 13 residues. J lost 7 bases, V lost 1 base, and 2 bases had no gene match. CDR1 SGHRS and CDR2 YFSETQ come from the germline V gene.

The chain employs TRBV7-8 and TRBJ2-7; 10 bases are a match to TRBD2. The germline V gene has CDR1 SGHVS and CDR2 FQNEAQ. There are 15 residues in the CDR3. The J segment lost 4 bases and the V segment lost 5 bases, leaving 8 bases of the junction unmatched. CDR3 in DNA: TGTGCCAGCAGCCCCGCCCGGGGACTAGCGTACGAGCAGTACTTC. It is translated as CASSPARGLAYEQYF.

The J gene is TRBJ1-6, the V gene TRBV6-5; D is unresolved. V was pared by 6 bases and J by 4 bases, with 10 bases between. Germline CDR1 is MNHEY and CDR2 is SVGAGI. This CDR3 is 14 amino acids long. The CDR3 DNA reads TGTGCCAGCAGACCCGGGAGGTATAATTCACCCCTCCACTTT. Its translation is CASRPGRYNSPLHF.